What follows is one TCR beta chain and its context. Antigen unknown. The junction shows a germline mismatch at one end, possibly a read error. Using immunoSEQ multiplex PCR, the repertoire was profiled, and TCRdb retains in-frame clones only, with some absent. Of fewer than 110,000 clones listed, 90% to 95% are singletons. The entry originates in a study of T cell responses to AZD1222 COVID-19 vaccine. Study-level results: Spike-specific TCR breadth and depth were elevated following two AZD1222 doses. Only six individuals given AZD1222 were seropositive at baseline.

Germline V CDR1 and CDR2: MNHEY, SVGAGI. The CDR3 runs to 14 residues. The receptor was isolated from an adult in good health. The rearrangement joins TRBV6-5 to TRBJ2-1; 8 nucleotides match TRBD1. The sequenced sample was peripheral blood, obtained on day 0 of AZD1222 vaccination. DNA for the CDR3: TGTGCCAGCCACAGGGGGGAGACATACAGTGAGCAGTTCTTC. It encodes CASHRGETYSEQFF.